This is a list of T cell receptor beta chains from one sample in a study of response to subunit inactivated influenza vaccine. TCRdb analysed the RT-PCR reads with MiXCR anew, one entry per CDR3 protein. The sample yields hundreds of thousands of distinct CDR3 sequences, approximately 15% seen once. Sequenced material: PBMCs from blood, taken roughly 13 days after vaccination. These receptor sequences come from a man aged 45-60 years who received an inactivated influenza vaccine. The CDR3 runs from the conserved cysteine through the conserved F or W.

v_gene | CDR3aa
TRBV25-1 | CASSTPGTGNTEAFF
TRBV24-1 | CATSDFPGELFF
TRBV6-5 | CASSYVRGASTNYGYTF
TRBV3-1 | CASSQTGAYNEQFF
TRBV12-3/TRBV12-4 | CASSPIPVEQFF
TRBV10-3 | CAISGTTSTYLFF
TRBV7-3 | CASSLSHGLAKQFF
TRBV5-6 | CASSLLRQGRSQPQHF
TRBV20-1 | CSARPPLLSGGATTYNEQFF
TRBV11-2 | CASSLVGKQNYEQYF
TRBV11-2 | CASSIHLEASSYNEQFF
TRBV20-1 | CSVRGDYEQYF
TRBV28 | CASLGRSEGEFTDTQYF
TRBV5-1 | CASSDRTGNTEAFF
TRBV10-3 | CAIGAGTTTYEQYF
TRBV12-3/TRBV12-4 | CASRPRTAVTDTQYF
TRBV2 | CASSDPGGKAGELFF
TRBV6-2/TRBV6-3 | CASSGERTAPYEQYF
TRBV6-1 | CASSRQASTDTQYF
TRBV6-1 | CASSEGLGSEQYF
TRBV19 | CASSMRQGGTGELFF
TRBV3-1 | CASSRYTASGIGANVLTF
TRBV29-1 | CSVLGLDSSAGELFF
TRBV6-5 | CASSYFPRETQYF
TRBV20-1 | CSASDRGSYNSPLHF
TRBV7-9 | CASSLGGVRGLSYEQYF
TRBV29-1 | CSVEAGRGETQYF
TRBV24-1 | CATSVTGTGRTGELFF
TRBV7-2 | CASSFSGFSSSYEQYF
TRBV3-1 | CASSQGGTQGEQYF
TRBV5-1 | CASSLRGARDEQYF
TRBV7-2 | CASSLLGPPYEQYF
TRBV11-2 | CASSLGTAAFSGDNEQFF
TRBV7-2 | CASSFTGTSGYNEQFF
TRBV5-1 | CASSIRSGELFF
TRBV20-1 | CSAIPLGTGQVDEQFF
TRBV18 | CASSPPWGSSYEQYF
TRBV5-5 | CASSPRGSGTTGTDTQYF
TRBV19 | CASSILGQGRNQPQHF
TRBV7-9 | CASSLAGTMKNTEAFF
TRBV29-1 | CSTKGSGVRDTQYF
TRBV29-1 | CSAAGLSKGYGYTF
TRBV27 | CASSLAVNNEQFF